A selection of T cell receptor beta chains follows, all from one sample in a study of monozygotic twins with inflammatory bowel disease. TCRdb reanalyzed the 5' RACE reads and collapses them to one entry per CDR3 protein, without DNA. The repertoire table contains roughly 150,000 distinct CDR3 sequences. Sequencing was carried out using blood. The receptors were gathered from a human donor with ulcerative colitis or Crohn's disease, or a healthy co-twin of an affected twin (not recorded which). Each CDR3 is given with its conserved first and last residue.

TRBJ1-4 | TRBV6-2/TRBV6-3 | CASSYSSRAKLFF
TRBJ2-5 | TRBV20-1 | CSVQREGLRETQYF
TRBJ2-4 | TRBV29-1 | CSVGDTGRNIQYF
TRBJ1-5 | TRBV11-2 | CASSPQGGNQPQHF
TRBJ2-5 | TRBV12-3/TRBV12-4 | CASRGQGERETQYF
TRBJ2-7 | TRBV2 | CASSPLLADYEQYF
TRBJ2-7 | TRBV2 | CASSLGLAGLYEQYF
TRBJ1-5 | TRBV5-1 | CATKEEPGRNQPQHF
TRBJ2-1 | TRBV3-1 | CASSQGPYNEQFF
TRBJ2-2 | TRBV7-3 | CASSLAGGRTGELFF
TRBJ1-2 | TRBV5-1 | CASSLSWGREYGYTF
TRBJ1-1 | TRBV7-2 | CASSFRVTEAFF
TRBJ1-6 | TRBV5-1 | CASRQDISYNSPLHF
TRBJ2-5 | TRBV7-2 | CASSLAGRGETQYF
TRBJ2-1 | TRBV5-1 | CASNAGGSYNEQFF
TRBJ1-1 | TRBV7-9 | CASSSYGQGDMNTEAFF
TRBJ2-7 | TRBV14 | CASSHYPRDRGYEQYF
TRBJ2-3 | TRBV6-5 | CASSSKRLSTDTQYF
TRBJ1-3 | TRBV7-2 | CASSLEVGNGNTIYF
TRBJ2-3 | TRBV27 | CASSLSSGSFDTQYF
TRBJ2-7 | TRBV6-5 | CASSFVVAGSLYEQYF
TRBJ2-2 | TRBV12-3/TRBV12-4 | CASKDQENTGELFF
TRBJ1-1 | TRBV30 | CACATGVTEAFF
TRBJ2-3 | TRBV5-1 | CASNSGPSTDTQYF
TRBJ2-1 | TRBV12-3/TRBV12-4 | CASSLGLAGLMDEQFF
TRBJ1-2 | TRBV27 | CASSPQGAYYGYTF
TRBJ1-1 | TRBV27 | CASSSRRFMNTEAFF
TRBJ1-1 | TRBV7-7 | CASSLDPSSTEAFF
TRBJ2-5 | TRBV25-1 | CASSRLAGEGETQYF
TRBJ2-7 | TRBV11-2 | CASSLWTGGRYEQYF
TRBJ1-2 | TRBV24-1 | CATSDGTGLDGYTF
TRBJ2-3 | TRBV12-3/TRBV12-4 | CASSLASVQWTDTQYF
TRBJ1-5 | TRBV29-1 | CSVEGFYPPRNQPQHF
TRBJ2-3 | TRBV5-4 | CASRRDRVTDTQYF
TRBJ2-7 | TRBV14 | CASSQLAGKMIHEQYF
TRBJ2-2 | TRBV20-1 | CSASPVRGANTGELFF
TRBJ2-1 | TRBV28 | CASSLLGPSGYNEQFF
TRBJ2-7 | TRBV28 | CASSKPGPHYEQYF
TRBJ1-6 | TRBV5-1 | CASSLTVVKDSPLHF
TRBJ2-3 | TRBV18 | CASSPSGAKDTQYF
TRBJ2-7 | TRBV27 | CASSLSGQGYPYEQYF
TRBJ1-5 | TRBV7-2 | CASSRFDRVQPQHF
TRBJ2-5 | TRBV5-1 | CASSATGFQETQYF
TRBJ1-1 | TRBV6-5 | CASSFTGITTEAFF
TRBJ1-2 | TRBV5-1 | CASRPTGEKYGYTF
TRBJ2-3 | TRBV5-4 | CASSGRDRVADTQYF
TRBJ2-6 | TRBV4-2 | CASSQDPWGQWSGANVLTF
TRBJ2-4 | TRBV30 | CAWSGQVAKNIQYF
TRBJ2-2 | TRBV5-1 | CASSLARQADTGELFF
TRBJ1-5 | TRBV6-1 | CASSTDRGSQPQHF
TRBJ1-1 | TRBV27 | CASSLLAATNTEAFF
TRBJ2-1 | TRBV9 | CASSVETSGLASYNEQFF
TRBJ1-4 | TRBV7-8 | CASSLRTATNEKLFF
TRBJ1-6 | TRBV7-9 | CASSSDIPSSYNSPLHF